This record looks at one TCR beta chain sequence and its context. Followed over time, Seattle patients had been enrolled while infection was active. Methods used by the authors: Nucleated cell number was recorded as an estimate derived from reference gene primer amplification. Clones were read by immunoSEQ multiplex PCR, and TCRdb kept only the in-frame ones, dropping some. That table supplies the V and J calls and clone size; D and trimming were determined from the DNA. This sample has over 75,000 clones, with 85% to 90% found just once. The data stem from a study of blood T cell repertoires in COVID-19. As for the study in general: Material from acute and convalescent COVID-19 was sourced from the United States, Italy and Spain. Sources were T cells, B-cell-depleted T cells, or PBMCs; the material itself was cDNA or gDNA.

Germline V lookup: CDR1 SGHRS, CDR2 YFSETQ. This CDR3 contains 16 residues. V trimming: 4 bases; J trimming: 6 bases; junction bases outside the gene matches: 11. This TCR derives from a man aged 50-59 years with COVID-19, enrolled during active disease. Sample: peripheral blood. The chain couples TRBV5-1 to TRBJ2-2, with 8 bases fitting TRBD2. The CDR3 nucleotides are TGCGCCAGCAGCCCTATAGCGGGGCGGAAGGCCGGGGAGCTGTTTTTT. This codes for CASSPIAGRKAGELFF. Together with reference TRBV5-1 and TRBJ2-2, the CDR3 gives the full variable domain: KAGVTQTPRYLIKTRGQQVTLSCSPISGHRSVSWYQQTPGQGLQFLFEYFSETQRNKGNFPGRFSGRQFSNSRSEMNVSTLELGDSALYLCASSPIAGRKAGELFFGEGSRLTVL.